This T cell receptor (beta chain) was recovered during a study of molecular identifiers for immune sequencing clone quantification. Study conclusions and caveats: Identical TCR molecules that share a barcode could lead to an underestimation of highly expanded clone sizes.

The germline V gene encodes CDR1 SEHNR and CDR2 FQNEAQ (reference sequence). The CDR3 has 13 residues. V gave up 4 bases and J gave up 6 bases, with 11 bases separating them. One entry per CDR3 protein results from TCRdb running MiXCR on the PCR reads. The table includes about 500,000 distinct CDR3 sequences, less than 30% detected once. This clonotype was picked up many times. Its matching antigen is unknown. J is TRBJ2-3 and V is TRBV7-9; no firm D call. This TCR was sampled from a human donor in good health. Some libraries in this study had Jurkat cell RNA spiked in. Sample: naive CD8+ T cells from blood, with Jurkat cell RNA spiked in. Subset described: FACS-sorted CD8+CD4-CCR7+CD45RA+ naive T cells. The CDR3: CASSSQQADTQYF. CDR3 nucleotides: TGTGCCAGCAGCTCCCAGCAGGCGGATACGCAGTATTTT.